This TCR beta chain was recovered during a study of shared clonotypes between healthy human individuals. As for the study in general: With ages of 18 to 49, the donors were two women and three men. Study conclusions and caveats: Generally, estimated richness proved larger in naive subsets than it did in memory subsets. Approximately 4.5% was the fraction of naive CD4 clonotypes found shared across several donors.

The CDR3 contains 13 residues. Trimming cost V 0 bases and J 2 bases, with 6 bases left between them. Germline-derived CDR1 and CDR2 are SGHRS and YFSETQ. Those who donated, Caucasian adults without exception, all lived in Nashville, Tennessee. Data came from immunoSEQ multiplex PCR; TCRdb stores just in-frame clones and leaves some out. The sample consists of roughly 2.2 million clones, roughly 92% of them appearing once. A note on this clone: The antigen is not known. The sample carries other DNA sequences with the same CDR3.

The TCR originated in a young man in good health. Some clones in this sample may be carry-over from other donors' samples. The J gene is TRBJ2-7, the V gene TRBV5-1; D is unclear. Material: naive CD4+ T cells from PBMCs. The subset here: CD45RA+ positively selected. The CDR3: CASSLDSPYEQYF. Written as DNA, the CDR3 is TGCGCCAGCAGCTTGGACAGTCCCTACGAGCAGTACTTC. The full variable domain, its missing parts supplied by reference TRBV5-1 and TRBJ2-7, is KAGVTQTPRYLIKTRGQQVTLSCSPISGHRSVSWYQQTPGQGLQFLFEYFSETQRNKGNFPGRFSGRQFSNSRSEMNVSTLELGDSALYLCASSLDSPYEQYFGPGTRLTVT.